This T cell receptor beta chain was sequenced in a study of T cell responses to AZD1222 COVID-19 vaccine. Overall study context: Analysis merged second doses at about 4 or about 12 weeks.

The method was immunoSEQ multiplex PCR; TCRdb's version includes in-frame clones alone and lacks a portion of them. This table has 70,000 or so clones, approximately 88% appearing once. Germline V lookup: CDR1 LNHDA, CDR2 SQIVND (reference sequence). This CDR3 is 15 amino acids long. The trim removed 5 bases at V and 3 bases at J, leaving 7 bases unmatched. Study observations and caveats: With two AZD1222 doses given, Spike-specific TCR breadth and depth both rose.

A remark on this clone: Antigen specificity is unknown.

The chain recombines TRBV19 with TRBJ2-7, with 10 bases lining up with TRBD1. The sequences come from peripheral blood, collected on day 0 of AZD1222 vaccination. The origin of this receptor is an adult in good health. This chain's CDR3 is CASSVTGTGDYEQYF. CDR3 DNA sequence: TGTGCCAGTAGTGTTACCGGGACAGGGGACTACGAGCAGTACTTC.